These 15 T cell receptor beta chains share one sample of origin, sequenced in a study of blood T cell repertoires in COVID-19. Clones were read by immunoSEQ multiplex PCR, and TCRdb kept only the in-frame ones, dropping some. This repertoire shows under 250,000 clones, about 91% found once; its top ten account for around 4.8%. The sequencing sample was made of peripheral blood. The receptors originated from a woman in her thirties or forties with acute or convalescent COVID-19.

V gene TRBV5-1 combines with J gene TRBJ1-5; a possible D gene is TRBD1 (6 bases). From germline, CDR1 is SGHRS and CDR2 YFSETQ. The CDR3 totals 14 residues. Trimming cost V 0 bases and J 7 bases, with 11 bases left between them. CDR3 nucleotides: TGCGCCAGCAGCTTGGAGGGGGGGAGCCAGCCCCAGCATTTT. This translates into CASSLEGGSQPQHF.

The chain joins TRBV30 to TRBJ2-5; 7 bases map to TRBD1. The CDR3 runs to 13 residues. Germline values: CDR1 GTSNPN, CDR2 SVGIG (reference sequence). The V segment lost 7 bases and the J segment 3 bases; nucleotides outside the gene matches: 8. CDR3 sequence (DNA): TGTGCCTCCGCACAGGGGAGTAAAGAGACCCAGTACTTC. Translated: CASAQGSKETQYF.

This chain uses TRBV27 with TRBJ1-5, with D possibly being TRBD1 (6 bases). V dropped 6 bases and J dropped 5 bases, with 11 bases sitting between them. This CDR3 is built from 13 residues. Germline CDR1 and CDR2: MNHEY and SMNVEV (reference sequence). CDR3 nucleotides: TGTGCCAGCAGCCTGGGGGCTGATCAGCCCCAGCATTTT. Protein sequence: CASSLGADQPQHF.

The genes are TRBV19 and TRBJ2-4; 10 bases fit TRBD2. This CDR3 contains 14 residues. CDR1 LNHDA and CDR2 SQIVND come from the germline V gene (reference sequence). V shed 7 bases and J 1 base; nucleotides not matched to a gene: 1. CDR3 loop: CASKTSGAKNIQYF. CDR3 nucleotides: TGTGCCAGTAAGACTAGCGGGGCCAAAAACATTCAGTACTTC.

Note on this clone: Other DNA sequences within the sample encode an identical CDR3. This chain links TRBV2 with TRBJ1-1; weak D call: TRBD1 (5 bases). Trimming stripped 6 bases from V and 1 base from J, with 9 bases between. CDR1 and CDR2 (germline): SNHLY, FYNNEI. This CDR3 comprises 13 residues. The CDR3 region has the DNA TGTGCCAGCAGCCTCCAGGGGAACACTGAAGCTTTCTTT. Translated: CASSLQGNTEAFF.

This clone was picked up one time. The chain carries TRBV3-1 (or the pseudogene TRBV3-2) and TRBJ2-3; D unresolved. Trimming took off 4 bases at V and 5 bases at J, with 4 bases between the two ends. Germline V gene lookup returns CDR1 LGHDT and CDR2 YNNKEL (reference sequence). The CDR3 has 11 residues. CDR3 sequence (DNA): TGTGCCAGCAGCCGTCGAGATACGCAGTATTTT. It is translated as CASSRRDTQYF.

The chain combines TRBV7-2 with TRBJ2-3, with 9 positions matching TRBD2. Germline V gives CDR1 SGHTA, CDR2 FQGNSA. J gave up 8 bases and V 1 base, and 7 bases lay outside the gene matches. The CDR3 runs 15 residues. CDR3 residues: CASSLVAAGGPTQYF. The CDR3 nucleotides are TGTGCCAGCAGCTTAGTAGCCGCGGGGGGGCCTACGCAGTATTTT.

This chain connects TRBV4-2 to TRBJ2-1; D is uncertain. Between the trimmed V and J ends, which lost 1 base and 4 bases, there was a span of 11 bases. Germline lookup yields CDR1 LGHNA and CDR2 YNFKEQ. The CDR3 is 15 amino acids. The CDR3 is CASSQGLVSYNEQFF. CDR3 in DNA: TGTGCCAGCAGCCAAGGGTTAGTATCGTACAATGAGCAGTTCTTC.

J is TRBJ1-2 and V is TRBV7-9, with D hard to call. This CDR3 comprises 17 residues. Germline lookup yields CDR1 SEHNR and CDR2 FQNEAQ (reference sequence). The germline V and J ends were trimmed by 1 base and 3 bases, with 18 bases remaining between them. CDR3 amino acids: CASSLDTSSSSDYGYTF. CDR3 nucleotide sequence: TGTGCCAGCAGCTTAGATACCAGCAGCTCTAGTGACTATGGCTACACCTTC.

This chain joins TRBV11-2 and TRBJ1-4, with 9 bases lining up with TRBD1. The CDR3 is 14 residues long. Germline V lookup: CDR1 SGHAT, CDR2 FQNNGV. V was pared by 4 bases and J by 10 bases, with 7 bases of the junction left unmatched. The CDR3, as DNA: TGTGCCAGCAGCTCGGAGCACAGGGGGCGAAAACTGTTTTTT. Residues: CASSSEHRGRKLFF.

The chain uses TRBV29-1 and TRBJ1-2, with D perhaps TRBD1 (5 bases). CDR3 length: 14 residues. Between the trimmed V and J ends, which lost 4 bases and 6 bases, there was a span of 18 bases. CDR1 and CDR2 (germline): SQVTM, ANQGSEA. The CDR3 DNA reads as TGCAGCGTTGCCGAGGGGTGGCGGGAGAATGGCTACACCTTC. Its protein is CSVAEGWRENGYTF.

V and J are TRBV19 and TRBJ1-4; D uncertain. Trimming stripped 1 base from V and 10 bases from J, with 13 bases between. The CDR3 runs 14 residues. Germline CDR1 LNHDA, CDR2 SQIVND (reference sequence). CDR3 DNA sequence: TGTGCCAGTAGTATAGGCCTCAAATCGGGAAAACTGTTTTTT. The encoded protein is CASSIGLKSGKLFF.

This rearrangement joins TRBV4-2 to TRBJ2-5; D may be TRBD2 (6 bases). This CDR3 is built from 15 residues. Germline V gene lookup returns CDR1 LGHNA and CDR2 YNFKEQ. Trimming took off 1 base at V and 0 bases at J, with 9 bases between the two ends. CDR3 sequence (DNA): TGTGCCAGCAGCCAAGCGGGGGACTACCAAGAGACCCAGTACTTC. Protein: CASSQAGDYQETQYF.

The genes are TRBV7-2 and TRBJ2-1, with a weak D call TRBD2 (5 bases). Trimming stripped 1 base from V and 0 bases from J, with 10 bases between. This CDR3 has 16 amino acids. The germline V gene has CDR1 SGHTA and CDR2 FQGNSA. The CDR3 DNA is TGTGCCAGCAGCTTAGGACAAGGGAGCTCCTACAATGAGCAGTTCTTC. Amino acids: CASSLGQGSSYNEQFF.

The chain's CDR3 is CASSFRGDGANVLTF. DNA of the CDR3: TGTGCCAGCAGCTTCAGGGGGGATGGGGCCAACGTCCTGACTTTC. The genes are TRBV11-2 and TRBJ2-6, with D possibly being TRBD1 (7 bases). Germline V gene data show CDR1 as SGHAT and CDR2 as FQNNGV. Trimming cost V 3 bases and J 3 bases, with 9 bases left between them. This CDR3 is 15 amino acids long.